One and the same sample provided the 11 T cell receptor beta chains below, sequenced in a study of shared clonotypes between healthy human individuals. Assay: immunoSEQ multiplex PCR; the TCRdb copy retains only in-frame clones and omits some. The table includes some 600,000 clones, roughly 96% detected once. CD8 cells classed as naive were CD45RO-negative and positively selected for CCR7, excluding terminally differentiated effector memory CD45RA+ cells. The sample was naive CD8+ T cells sorted from blood. The source of these receptors is a woman in her thirties in good health.

This sequence joins TRBV27 and TRBJ2-7; 13 positions match TRBD2. CDR1 is MNHEY, CDR2 SMNVEV, per germline (reference sequence). This CDR3 has 15 amino acids. The J segment lost 4 bases and the V segment lost 4 bases, leaving 4 bases of the junction unmatched. CDR3 sequence reads: CASSSGLAGTYEQYF. The DNA of the CDR3 is TGTGCCAGCAGTTCGGGACTAGCGGGAACGTACGAGCAGTACTTC.

V is TRBV2 and J is TRBJ1-5, with no clear D. V was pared by 2 bases and J by 1 base, with 9 bases between. The germline CDR1 and CDR2 sequences are SNHLY and FYNNEI. This CDR3 has 15 amino acids. CDR3 in DNA: TGTGCCAGCAGTGAAATGGGAGGGAGCAATCAGCCCCAGCATTTT. Translation: CASSEMGGSNQPQHF.

The chain joins TRBV28 to TRBJ2-7; 8 positions agree with TRBD1. J gave up 5 bases and V 5 bases, and 8 bases lay outside the gene matches. The CDR3 contains 14 residues. Germline CDR1 reads MDHEN; CDR2 reads SYDVKM. The CDR3 region is CASSPRGRSDEQYF. DNA for the CDR3: TGTGCCAGCAGTCCCAGGGGGCGCAGCGACGAGCAGTACTTC.

V is TRBV7-9 and J is TRBJ2-2; D is tentatively TRBD1 or TRBD2 (5 bases each). Germline V gene sequence: CDR1 SEHNR, CDR2 FQNEAQ (reference sequence). This CDR3 region has 15 residues. V was clipped by 2 bases and J by 4 bases, with 11 bases between them. The CDR3 bases are TGTGCCAGCAGCTTATTTGTCGGGACCACCGGGGAGCTGTTTTTT. Translated, it gives CASSLFVGTTGELFF.

This chain connects TRBV5-6 to TRBJ2-7; D gene unclear. The CDR3 spans 13 residues. CDR1 and CDR2 (germline): SGHDT, YYEEEE. Trimming shortened V by 2 bases and J by 2 bases, and 8 bases separated the two germline ends. The CDR3 is CASSLPETYEQYF. The CDR3 nucleotides read TGTGCCAGCAGCTTACCCGAAACCTACGAGCAGTACTTC.

This sequence joins TRBV28 and TRBJ1-2; TRBD1 might be the D (5 bases). Germline V gene sequence: CDR1 MDHEN, CDR2 SYDVKM. CDR3 length: 17 residues. With 6 bases removed from V and 3 bases from J, the gap between germline ends came to 23 bases. The CDR3 reads CASRGRLTDPTYYGYTF. CDR3 nucleotides: TGTGCCAGCAGGGGACGCCTGACAGACCCAACCTACTATGGCTACACCTTC.

The rearrangement uses TRBV7-2 and TRBJ2-7; TRBD2 matches at 13 bases. The CDR3 is 17 amino acids. The J segment lost 5 bases and the V segment lost 5 bases, leaving 12 bases of the junction unmatched. The germline V gene has CDR1 SGHTA and CDR2 FQGNSA. As DNA, the CDR3 is TGTGCCAGCAGCCCCGACGGACTAGCGGGAGAGGGAAACGAGCAGTACTTC. Its protein product is CASSPDGLAGEGNEQYF.

This chain joins TRBV4-1 and TRBJ1-4, with 8 bases lining up with TRBD1. The trim removed 4 bases at V and 7 bases at J, leaving 8 bases unmatched. CDR3 length: 15 residues. Per the germline V gene, CDR1 is MGHRA and CDR2 is YSYEKL. As DNA, the CDR3 is TGCGCCAGCAGCCCTAGCCAGGGGGCTGGTGAAAAACTGTTTTTT. Translation gives CASSPSQGAGEKLFF.

Concerning this clone: Other DNA sequences in this specimen translate into the identical CDR3. The chain joins TRBV7-9 to TRBJ2-7; D ambiguous. The CDR3 totals 14 residues. V was cut by 1 base and J by 0 bases, with 7 bases left in between. Per the germline V gene, CDR1 is SEHNR and CDR2 is FQNEAQ (reference sequence). The DNA for the CDR3 is TGTGCCAGCAGCTTAGAGGGAAGCTCCTACGAGCAGTACTTC. This encodes CASSLEGSSYEQYF.

The chain joins TRBV2 to TRBJ2-1; no clear D gene. The CDR3 contains 17 residues. Trimming shortened V by 1 base and J by 3 bases, and 16 bases separated the two germline ends. The V gene's germline CDR1 is SNHLY and CDR2 FYNNEI. The CDR3 loop reads CASSEELPGLIYNEQFF. In DNA form, the CDR3 reads TGTGCCAGCAGTGAAGAACTCCCCGGGCTGATCTACAATGAGCAGTTCTTC. The variable domain in full, completed from reference TRBV2 and TRBJ2-1, reads EPEVTQTPSHQVTQMGQEVILRCVPISNHLYFYWYRQILGQKVEFLVSFYNNEISEKSEIFDDQFSVERPDGSNFTLKIRSTKLEDSAMYFCASSEELPGLIYNEQFFGPGTRLTVL.

J is TRBJ1-1 and V is TRBV4-1; D is ambiguous. This CDR3 is 16 amino acids long. Germline CDR1 and CDR2: MGHRA and YSYEKL. The ends were cut back, 4 bases at V and 0 bases at J, with 15 bases in the middle. As DNA, the CDR3 is TGCGCCAGCAGCCCAAATCGGGGAGCGGTGAACACTGAAGCTTTCTTT. Amino acid sequence: CASSPNRGAVNTEAFF.